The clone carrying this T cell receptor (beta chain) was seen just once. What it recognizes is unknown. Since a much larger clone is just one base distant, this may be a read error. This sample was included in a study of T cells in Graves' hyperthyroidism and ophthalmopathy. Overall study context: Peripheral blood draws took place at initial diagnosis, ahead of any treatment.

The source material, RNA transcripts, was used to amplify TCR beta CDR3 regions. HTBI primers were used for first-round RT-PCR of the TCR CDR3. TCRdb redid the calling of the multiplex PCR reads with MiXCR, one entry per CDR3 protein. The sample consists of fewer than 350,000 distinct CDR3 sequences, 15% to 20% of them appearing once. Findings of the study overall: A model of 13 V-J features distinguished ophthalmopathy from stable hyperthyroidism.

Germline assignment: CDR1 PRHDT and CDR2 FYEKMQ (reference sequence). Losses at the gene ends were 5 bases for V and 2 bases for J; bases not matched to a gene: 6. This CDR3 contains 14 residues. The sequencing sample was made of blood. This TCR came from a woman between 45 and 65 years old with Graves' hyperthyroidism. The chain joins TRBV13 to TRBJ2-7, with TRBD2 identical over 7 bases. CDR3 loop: CASSLAGVPYEQYF. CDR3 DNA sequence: TGTGCCAGCAGCCTCGCGGGGGTCCCCTACGAGCAGTACTTC.